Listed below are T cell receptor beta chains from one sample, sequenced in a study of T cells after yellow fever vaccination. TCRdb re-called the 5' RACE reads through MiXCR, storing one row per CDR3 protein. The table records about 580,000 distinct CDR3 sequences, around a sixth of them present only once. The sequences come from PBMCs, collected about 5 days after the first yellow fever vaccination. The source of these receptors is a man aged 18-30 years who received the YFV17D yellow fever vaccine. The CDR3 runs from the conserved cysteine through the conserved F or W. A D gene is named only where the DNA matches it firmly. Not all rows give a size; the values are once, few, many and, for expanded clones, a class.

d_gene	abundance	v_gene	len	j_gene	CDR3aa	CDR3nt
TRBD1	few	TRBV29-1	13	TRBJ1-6	CSVRTGSGSPLHF	TGCAGCGTACGGACAGGGTCGGGTTCACCCCTCCACTTT
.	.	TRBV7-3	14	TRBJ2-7	CASSLTVGPYEQYF	TGTGCCAGCAGCTTAACGGTAGGCCCCTACGAGCAGTACTTC
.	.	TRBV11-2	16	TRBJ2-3	CASSDAWGSGTDTQYF	TGTGCCAGCAGCGATGCCTGGGGGTCCGGCACAGATACGCAGTATTTT
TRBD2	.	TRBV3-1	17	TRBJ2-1	CASSRSGGAGFYNEQFF	TGTGCCAGCAGCCGGAGCGGGGGGGCCGGGTTCTACAATGAGCAGTTCTTC
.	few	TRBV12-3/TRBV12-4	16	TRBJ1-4	CASSSRGRTNNEKLFF	TGTGCCAGCAGTTCCCGTGGACGGACTAATAATGAAAAACTGTTTTTT
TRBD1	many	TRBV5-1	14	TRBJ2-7	CASSQETGVHEQYF	TGCGCCAGCAGCCAGGAGACAGGGGTCCACGAGCAGTACTTC
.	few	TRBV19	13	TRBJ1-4	CASRTGSYEKLFF	TGTGCCAGTAGGACCGGGAGTTATGAAAAACTGTTTTTT
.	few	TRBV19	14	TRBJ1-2	CASRGREPNYGYTF	TGTGCCAGTAGAGGCCGGGAACCGAACTATGGCTACACCTTC
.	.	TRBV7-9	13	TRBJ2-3	CASSLVAGDTQYF	TGTGCCAGCAGCTTAGTGGCCGGTGATACGCAGTATTTT
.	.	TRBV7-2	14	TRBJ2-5	CASGPGTPAETQYF	TGTGCCAGCGGGCCCGGGACCCCTGCCGAGACCCAGTACTTC
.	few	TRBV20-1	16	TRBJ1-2	CSARSSAGETNYGYTF	TGCAGTGCTAGAAGTAGTGCAGGGGAAACTAACTATGGCTACACCTTC
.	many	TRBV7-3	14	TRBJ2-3	CASSLGLGTDTQYF	TGTGCCAGCAGTTTAGGACTCGGCACAGATACGCAGTATTTT
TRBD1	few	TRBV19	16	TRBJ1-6	CASSGAPGQGRSPLHF	TGTGCCAGTAGTGGGGCACCGGGACAGGGGAGGTCACCCCTCCACTTT
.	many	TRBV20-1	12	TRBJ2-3	CSASKGVRAQYF	TGCAGTGCTAGTAAGGGAGTAAGAGCGCAGTATTTT
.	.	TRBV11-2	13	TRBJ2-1	CASSLDLPSEQFF	TGTGCCAGCAGCTTAGATCTCCCCTCTGAGCAGTTCTTC
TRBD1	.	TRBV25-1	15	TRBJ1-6	CASSEFGTGNSPLHF	TGTGCCAGCAGTGAATTCGGGACAGGCAATTCACCCCTCCACTTT
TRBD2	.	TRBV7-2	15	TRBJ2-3	CASSGLAGVADTQYF	TGTGCCAGCAGCGGACTAGCGGGGGTGGCAGATACGCAGTATTTT
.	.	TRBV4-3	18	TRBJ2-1	CASSQDGGTHQTYNEQFF	TGCGCCAGCAGCCAAGATGGGGGGACCCATCAGACCTACAATGAGCAGTTCTTC
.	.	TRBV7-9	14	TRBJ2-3	CASSPVGVMDTQYF	TGTGCCAGCAGCCCGGTCGGTGTTATGGATACGCAGTATTTT
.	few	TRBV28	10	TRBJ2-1	CASSMNEQFF	TGTGCCAGCAGTATGAATGAGCAGTTCTTC
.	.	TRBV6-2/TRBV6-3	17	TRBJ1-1	CASSYHLGTSAITEAFF	TGTGCCAGCAGTTACCATCTGGGCACATCGGCAATCACTGAAGCTTTCTTT
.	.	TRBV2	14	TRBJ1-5	CASTPGGENQPQHF	TGTGCCAGCACCCCCGGGGGCGAAAATCAGCCCCAGCATTTT
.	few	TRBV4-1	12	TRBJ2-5	CASSQKTETQYF	TGCGCCAGCAGCCAAAAAACAGAGACCCAGTACTTC
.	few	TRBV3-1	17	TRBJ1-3	CASSQGHASNSGNTIYF	TGTGCCAGCAGCCAAGGACATGCCTCCAACTCTGGAAACACCATATATTTT
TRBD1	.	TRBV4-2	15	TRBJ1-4	CASSPRTGEDEKLFF	TGTGCCAGCAGCCCGAGGACAGGGGAGGATGAAAAACTGTTTTTT
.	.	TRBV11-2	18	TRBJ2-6	CASSFPAGRRSGANVLTF	TGTGCCAGCAGCTTCCCGGCAGGTCGACGCTCTGGGGCCAACGTCCTGACTTTC